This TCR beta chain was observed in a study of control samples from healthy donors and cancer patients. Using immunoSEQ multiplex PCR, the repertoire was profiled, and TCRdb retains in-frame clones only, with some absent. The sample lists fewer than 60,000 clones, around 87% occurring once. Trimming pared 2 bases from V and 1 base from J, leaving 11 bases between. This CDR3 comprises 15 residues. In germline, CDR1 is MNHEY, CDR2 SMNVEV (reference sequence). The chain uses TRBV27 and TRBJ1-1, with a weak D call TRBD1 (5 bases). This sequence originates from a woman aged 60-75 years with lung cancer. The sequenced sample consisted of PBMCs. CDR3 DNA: TGTGCCAGCAGTTTAGGGGCGGCAAGGAACACTGAAGCTTTCTTT. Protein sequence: CASSLGAARNTEAFF.